These T cell receptor beta chains were read from a single sample in a study of blood T cell repertoires in COVID-19. Only in-frame clones appear in the TCRdb table, and some are missing; sequencing was by immunoSEQ multiplex PCR. Found here are 350,000 or so clones, roughly 90% of them singletons; the top ten hold over 1%. Sequenced: PBMCs or T cells enriched from blood (not recorded which). All receptors derive from a woman younger than 45 who had been exposed to COVID-19. The CDR3 runs from the conserved cysteine through the conserved F or W. The D gene is left open where the match is weak. The size entry is marked missing in some rows and otherwise reads once, few, many or a size class.

CDR3 | DNA | J | size | D | length | V
CASSPAYRGDNEQYF | TGTGCCAGCAGCCCTGCATACAGGGGAGACAACGAGCAGTACTTC | TRBJ2-7 | NA | TRBD1 | 15 | TRBV7-6
CASSFSRSRDRPGNTIYF | TGTGCCAGCAGTTTTTCTCGGAGCAGGGATCGGCCTGGAAACACCATATATTTT | TRBJ1-3 | NA | NA | 18 | TRBV28
CASSPNIAGLPYNEQFF | TGCGCCAGCAGCCCAAACATAGCGGGCCTGCCCTACAATGAGCAGTTCTTC | TRBJ2-1 | NA | TRBD2 | 17 | TRBV5-1
CATSSRRTNSNQPQHF | TGTGCCACCAGCAGCCGACGGACTAATAGCAATCAGCCCCAGCATTTT | TRBJ1-5 | NA | NA | 16 | TRBV15
CASSLPGGRFEQFF | TGTGCCAGCAGCCTCCCAGGGGGGCGTTTTGAGCAGTTCTTC | TRBJ2-1 | few | NA | 14 | TRBV11-2
CASKNRVGEKLFF | TGTGCCAGCAAGAACAGGGTCGGGGAAAAACTGTTTTTT | TRBJ1-4 | NA | NA | 13 | TRBV12-3/TRBV12-4
CASSFTPGGGNYGYTF | TGCGCCAGCAGCTTTACTCCAGGGGGCGGCAACTATGGCTACACCTTC | TRBJ1-2 | NA | TRBD1 | 16 | TRBV5-1
CATTGDWHGYTF | TGTGCCACCACGGGGGATTGGCATGGCTACACCTTC | TRBJ1-2 | NA | NA | 12 | TRBV19
CASSASGRPYNEQFF | TGTGCCAGCAGCGCTAGCGGGAGGCCCTACAATGAGCAGTTCTTC | TRBJ2-1 | NA | TRBD2 | 15 | TRBV9
CASSISDSAYGYTF | TGTGCCAGCAGTATATCGGACAGCGCCTATGGCTACACCTTC | TRBJ1-2 | few | NA | 14 | TRBV27
CASSIFQGDTEAFF | TGTGCCAGTAGTATTTTCCAGGGGGACACTGAAGCTTTCTTT | TRBJ1-1 | NA | TRBD1 | 14 | TRBV19
CAWRLNRGKNEKLFF | TGTGCCTGGAGACTAAACAGGGGAAAAAACGAAAAACTGTTTTTT | TRBJ1-4 | NA | TRBD1 | 15 | TRBV30
CASRWGQGKIASNEKLFF | TGTGCCAGCAGGTGGGGACAGGGGAAGATAGCGTCTAATGAAAAACTGTTTTTT | TRBJ1-4 | once | TRBD1 | 18 | TRBV28
CASSSTGTNTEAFF | TGTGCCAGCAGCTCCACAGGGACGAACACTGAAGCTTTCTTT | TRBJ1-1 | NA | NA | 14 | TRBV11-2
CASSLSGGLARNNEQFF | TGTGCCAGCAGCTTATCGGGGGGACTAGCGCGAAACAATGAGCAGTTCTTC | TRBJ2-1 | NA | TRBD2 | 17 | TRBV7-6
CASSQDERGNTGELFF | TGTGCCAGCAGCCAAGATGAACGGGGGAACACCGGGGAGCTGTTTTTT | TRBJ2-2 | NA | NA | 16 | TRBV4-2